One sample yielded the 24 T cell receptor beta chains listed below, sequenced in a study of T cells in Graves' hyperthyroidism and ophthalmopathy. TCR beta CDR3 sequences were amplified from RNA transcripts. When the TCR CDR3 underwent first-round RT-PCR, the HTBI primer set was used. TCRdb re-derived calls from the multiplex PCR reads in MiXCR, one entry per CDR3 protein. Of about 610,000 distinct CDR3 sequences in the sample, roughly 15% are singletons; the top ten hold approximately 4.2%. Sequenced sample: blood. These receptor sequences come from a woman between 40 and 55 years old with Graves' ophthalmopathy.

This clonotype occurred many times. V is TRBV6-5 and J is TRBJ2-2; D is undetermined. The V end lost 0 bases, the J end lost 5 bases, and 16 bases lay between the germline ends. Germline V CDR1 and CDR2: MNHEY, SVGAGI. CDR3 size: 17 residues. CDR3 amino acids: CASSYSWASRVTGELFF. The CDR3 DNA follows: TGTGCCAGCAGTTACTCTTGGGCCTCAAGGGTGACCGGGGAGCTGTTTTTT.

This chain uses TRBV2 with TRBJ2-5, with D unresolved. This CDR3 is built from 13 residues. CDR1 is SNHLY and CDR2 is FYNNEI in the germline V gene. Trimming removed 3 bases at V and 5 bases at J, with 10 bases between. CDR3 amino acids: CASSDSRRETQYF. In nucleotides, the CDR3 is TGTGCCAGCAGTGACTCCAGGCGGGAGACCCAGTACTTC.

The chain is built from TRBV7-2 and TRBJ2-7; D is undetermined. Germline loops: CDR1 SGHTA, CDR2 FQGNSA. The CDR3 has 13 amino acids. Trimming cost V 1 base and J 12 bases, with 16 bases left between them. The CDR3 spells CASSLVTNHGPYF. The CDR3 region has the DNA TGTGCCAGCAGCTTAGTAACGAATCACGGCCCGTACTTC.

The genes are TRBV28 and TRBJ2-3, with 12 bases matching TRBD2. V was pared by 2 bases and J by 5 bases, with 5 bases of the junction left unmatched. Looked up from germline, CDR1 is MDHEN and CDR2 is SYDVKM. This CDR3 region has 16 residues. CDR3: CASSLTSGRSVDTQYF. Written as DNA, the CDR3 is TGTGCCAGCAGTTTAACTAGCGGGAGGTCGGTAGATACGCAGTATTTT.

This clonotype showed up just a few times. This chain connects TRBV10-3 to TRBJ2-5, with TRBD1 identical over 9 bases. CDR1 and CDR2 (germline): ENHRY, SYGVKD. V shed 7 bases, J shed 5 bases, and the junction held 5 bases outside the gene matches. The CDR3 consists of 13 residues. This CDR3 is CAIMDRGQETQYF. CDR3 in DNA: TGTGCCATCATGGACAGGGGACAGGAGACCCAGTACTTC.

This clonotype was recorded a few times. A much larger clone differs by one base, so this may be a read error. The rearrangement uses TRBV3-1 and TRBJ2-7; D is uncertain. The CDR3 length is 14 residues. Per the germline V gene, CDR1 is LGHDT and CDR2 is YNNKEL (reference sequence). DNA of the CDR3: TGTGCCAGCAGCCAAGAGTTCGTCTCCTACGAGCAGTGCTTC. Translating gives CASSQEFVSYEQCF.

This clonotype was counted ten times or more. The V gene is TRBV19, the J gene TRBJ2-7, with D perhaps matching TRBD1 (6 bases). V was trimmed by 5 bases and J by 0 bases, leaving 11 bases between them. Germline assignment: CDR1 LNHDA and CDR2 SQIVND (reference sequence). This CDR3 contains 14 residues. The CDR3 loop is CASSPDRSSYEQYF. The CDR3 nucleotides read TGTGCCAGTAGTCCCGACAGGAGCTCCTACGAGCAGTACTTC.

The chain has TRBV28 and TRBJ1-1; tentative D call: TRBD1 (6 bases). Germline V gene sequence: CDR1 MDHEN, CDR2 SYDVKM. The CDR3 loop spans 15 amino acids. Trimming took 6 bases from V and 5 from J, leaving 19 bases between them. The CDR3 region is CASSLTGFFQTEAFF. In nucleotides, the CDR3 is TGTGCCAGCAGCCTAACAGGGTTCTTTCAGACTGAAGCTTTCTTT. The complete variable domain, with remaining parts taken from reference TRBV28 and TRBJ1-1, reads DVKVTQSSRYLVKRTGEKVFLECVQDMDHENMFWYRQDPGLGLRLIYFSYDVKMKEKGDIPEGYSVSREKKERFSLILESASTNQTSMYLCASSLTGFFQTEAFFGQGTRLTVV.

This clonotype was found many times. The V gene is TRBV14, the J gene TRBJ2-7, with 8 bases lining up with TRBD1. There are 14 residues in the CDR3. V was clipped by 3 bases and J by 5 bases; unmatched bases: 6. Germline CDR1 SGHDN, CDR2 FVKESK. CDR3 sequence: CASSQWTGSNEQYF. The CDR3 DNA follows: TGTGCCAGCAGCCAGTGGACAGGGAGCAACGAGCAGTACTTC. The variable domain in full, with the rest retrieved from reference TRBV14 and TRBJ2-7, is EAGVTQFPSHSVIEKGQTVTLRCDPISGHDNLYWYRRVMGKEIKFLLHFVKESKQDESGMPNNRFLAERTGGTYSTLKVQPAELEDSGVYFCASSQWTGSNEQYFGPGTRLTVT.

This clonotype has a count of ten or more. This rearrangement joins TRBV12-5 to TRBJ1-1, with a possible D match to TRBD1 (5 bases). The CDR3 runs 14 residues. V gave up 0 bases and J gave up 1 base, with 6 bases separating them. CDR1 is LGHNT, CDR2 FRNRAP, per germline. In nucleotides, the CDR3 is TGTGCTAGTGGTTTGGTCGGGGGGAACACTGAAGCTTTCTTT. This codes for CASGLVGGNTEAFF.

V is TRBV7-9 and J is TRBJ2-7; D remains unclear. This CDR3 is 13 amino acids long. Germline V gene data show CDR1 as SEHNR and CDR2 as FQNEAQ (reference sequence). Between the trimmed V and J ends, which lost 5 bases and 4 bases, there was a span of 12 bases. As DNA, the CDR3 is TGTGCCAGCAGCCAACTATTGGTTTACGAGCAGTACTTC. It encodes CASSQLLVYEQYF.

This clonotype was seen repeatedly, ten times or more. The chain has TRBV7-6 and TRBJ2-2; TRBD1 is a possible D gene (7 bases). V was pared by 4 bases and J by 3 bases, with 15 bases between. The CDR3 length is 16 residues. Germline assignment: CDR1 SGHVS and CDR2 FNYEAQ. DNA for the CDR3: TGTGCCAGCAGCTCCTGGGGCGGGACAGACACCGGGGAGCTGTTTTTT. Translation: CASSSWGGTDTGELFF.

This clonotype was counted ten times or more. This chain connects TRBV12-3 or TRBV12-4 to TRBJ2-7; D is unclear. Trimming took off 3 bases at V and 1 base at J, with 13 bases between the two ends. The CDR3 is 15 residues long. CDR3 loop: CASSFGGSVSYEQYF. The CDR3 nucleotides are TGTGCCAGCAGTTTTGGCGGATCCGTTTCCTACGAGCAGTACTTC.

The sample holds a few counts of this clonotype. A read error may be the cause here, since a much bigger clone is one base away. The chain joins TRBV2 to TRBJ1-5; D is undetermined. Trimming stripped 6 bases from V and 6 bases from J, with 12 bases between. CDR1 is SNHLY and CDR2 is FYNNEI in the germline V gene. This CDR3 spans 13 amino acids. This CDR3 is CASRGSESQPQHF. CDR3 nucleotide sequence: TGTGCCAGCAGGGGGTCGGAGAGTCAGCCCCAGCATTTT.

The chain employs TRBV6-1 and TRBJ2-2; TRBD1 aligns across 7 bases. CDR3 size: 17 residues. Germline V gene sequence: CDR1 MNHNS, CDR2 SASEGT. After removal of 5 bases from V and 5 bases from J, the junction contained 14 bases not matched to a gene. CDR3 sequence (DNA): TGTGCCAGCAGTCCCAAATCAGGGGGACGGTTGACCGGGGAGCTGTTTTTT. This sequence encodes CASSPKSGGRLTGELFF.

The V gene is TRBV6-1, the J gene TRBJ2-5; TRBD2 matches at 10 bases. With V trimmed by 6 bases and J by 4 bases, 8 bases remained unmatched. The CDR3 has 15 amino acids. The germline V gene has CDR1 MNHNS and CDR2 SASEGT. CDR3 residues: CASRGSGRARETQYF. The CDR3 DNA sequence: TGTGCCAGCAGGGGGAGCGGGAGGGCCCGAGAGACCCAGTACTTC.

This clonotype was recorded at least ten times. This chain joins TRBV30 and TRBJ1-2; D unresolved. CDR3 size: 15 residues. Trimming removed 0 bases at V and 0 bases at J, with 11 bases between. The V gene's germline CDR1 is GTSNPN and CDR2 SVGIG (reference sequence). The CDR3 protein is CAWSVGGSSNYGYTF. In nucleotides, the CDR3 is TGTGCCTGGAGTGTAGGTGGCAGCTCTAACTATGGCTACACCTTC.

The CDR3 is CMGRLNYGYTF. CDR3 DNA sequence: TGTATGGGACGGCTGAACTATGGCTACACCTTC. The genes are TRBV2 and TRBJ1-2; D might be TRBD1 (5 bases). This CDR3 contains 11 residues. Per the germline V gene, CDR1 is SNHLY and CDR2 is FYNNEI. The full variable domain, its missing parts supplied by reference TRBV2 and TRBJ1-2, is EPEVTQTPSHQVTQMGQEVILRCVPISNHLYFYWYRQILGQKVEFLVSFYNNEISEKSEIFDDQFSVERPDGSNFTLKIRSTKLEDSAMYFCMGRLNYGYTFGSGTRLTVV.

This clonotype was counted at least ten times. V and J are TRBV28 and TRBJ1-2; 8 bases fit TRBD1. Germline V gene data show CDR1 as MDHEN and CDR2 as SYDVKM. Trimming took 3 bases from V and 1 from J; bases not matched to a gene: 7. CDR3 length: 16 amino acids. The CDR3 spells CASSFTTQGVNYGYTF. DNA for the CDR3: TGTGCCAGCAGTTTCACGACACAGGGGGTTAACTATGGCTACACCTTC.

This clonotype has a count of ten or more. One junction end disagrees with the germline gene, perhaps due to a read error. The rearrangement uses TRBV12-3 or TRBV12-4 and TRBJ1-6, with TRBD1 matching 10 bases. The CDR3 sequence is 17 residues long. CDR3 in amino acids: CASSLVVDRGPRSPLHF. The CDR3 DNA reads TGTGCCAGCAGCTTAGTCGTCGACAGGGGGCCCCGCTCACCCCTCCACTTT.

At least ten counts were recorded for this clonotype. The chain links TRBV6-5 to TRBJ1-1; D not certain. CDR3 length: 15 amino acids. V lost 2 bases and J lost 1, with 11 bases in between. The V gene's germline CDR1 is MNHEY and CDR2 SVGAGI. The DNA for the CDR3 is TGTGCCAGCAGTTACCTCCCGGGTGGGAACACTGAAGCTTTCTTT. As protein: CASSYLPGGNTEAFF.

This clonotype was found many times. The CDR3 sequence is CASSLVLAGGETQYF. CDR3 DNA: TGTGCCAGCAGCTTGGTGCTAGCGGGAGGCGAGACCCAGTACTTC. V is TRBV7-9 and J is TRBJ2-5, with TRBD2 matching 11 bases. With 3 bases clipped from V and 5 bases from J, the junction kept 5 bases outside the gene matches. This CDR3 has 15 residues. Germline-derived CDR1 and CDR2 are SEHNR and FQNEAQ (reference sequence).

The chain uses TRBV6-5 and TRBJ2-5; 14 nucleotides align to TRBD2. CDR1 and CDR2 from the germline V gene are MNHEY and SVGAGI. The junction had 3 bases not matched to a gene; V was cut back by 0 bases and J by 0 bases. The CDR3 contains 18 residues. The CDR3 DNA sequence: TGTGCCAGCAGTTACTCGGGACTAGCGGGGGAGTACCAAGAGACCCAGTACTTC. This translates into CASSYSGLAGEYQETQYF.

This clonotype was seen a handful of times. The chain combines TRBV19 with TRBJ2-7; D is possibly TRBD2 (6 bases). V gave up 6 bases and J gave up 3 bases, with 9 bases separating them. This CDR3 has 12 amino acids. From germline, CDR1 is LNHDA and CDR2 SQIVND (reference sequence). In DNA, the CDR3 is TGTGCCAGTAGGGGGGGAGACTACGAGCAGTACTTC. Protein: CASRGGDYEQYF.